The 31 T cell receptor beta chains presented below share a single source sample, sequenced in a study of T cells in Graves' hyperthyroidism and ophthalmopathy. The CDR3 regions of TCR beta were amplified from RNA transcripts. First-round RT-PCR of the TCR CDR3 relied on the HTBI primer set. TCRdb reanalysed the multiplex PCR reads using MiXCR and keeps one entry per CDR3 protein. The data contain about 410,000 distinct CDR3 sequences, roughly 15% of them singletons. The material sequenced was blood. These receptors were obtained from a woman aged 30 to 39 with Graves' ophthalmopathy.

This clonotype showed up just a few times. This rearrangement joins TRBV9 to TRBJ1-1; D remains unclear. V was trimmed by 9 bases and J by 11 bases, leaving 8 bases between them. CDR3 length: 8 amino acids. CDR1 is SGDLS and CDR2 is YYNGEE in the germline V gene. The CDR3 bases are TGTGCCAATAAAGGCGCTTTCTTT. This gives the protein CANKGAFF.

This clonotype has a count of ten or more. V usage is TRBV10-3 and J usage is TRBJ2-1; maybe TRBD1 (5 bases). This CDR3 is built from 15 residues. CDR1 and CDR2 (germline): ENHRY, SYGVKD. V lost 2 bases, J lost 5 bases, and 13 bases lay in between. CDR3 sequence reads: CAISEGAFNNNEQFF. The CDR3, as DNA: TGTGCCATCAGTGAGGGGGCGTTCAACAACAATGAGCAGTTCTTC.

In this sample, this clonotype turned up a few times. The gene calls are TRBV24-1 and TRBJ2-3, with 7 bases matching TRBD1. The germline V gene encodes CDR1 KGHDR and CDR2 SFDVKD. This CDR3 has 14 residues. Trimming took 7 bases from V and 6 from J; bases not matched to a gene: 9. For the CDR3, the DNA is TGTGCCACCAGCAACAGGGGAAGGGGGGATACGCAGTATTTT. It yields the protein CATSNRGRGDTQYF.

The CDR3 DNA is TGTGCCAGCAGCTCACCGGGAGCAGCAACTAATGAAAAACTGTTTTTT. Protein: CASSSPGAATNEKLFF. The rearrangement links TRBV7-9 to TRBJ1-4; no reliable D call. This CDR3 has 16 amino acids. Trimming took 4 bases from V and 0 from J, leaving 12 bases between them. The V gene's germline CDR1 is SEHNR and CDR2 FQNEAQ (reference sequence).

This chain connects TRBV6-1 to TRBJ1-5; maybe TRBD1 (5 bases). V was pared by 1 base and J by 1 base, with 8 bases between. CDR1 and CDR2 (germline): MNHNS, SASEGT. The CDR3 runs to 15 residues. CDR3 sequence reads: CASSEVGGSNQPQHF. Written as DNA, the CDR3 is TGTGCCAGCAGTGAAGTCGGGGGGAGCAATCAGCCCCAGCATTTT.

This clonotype has a handful of counts. Just one base apart from a much larger clone, this may be a read error. The chain employs TRBV28 and TRBJ2-2; 8 bases align to TRBD2. CDR1 and CDR2 (germline): MDHEN, SYDVKM. The CDR3 covers 15 residues. The chain's CDR3 is CASTRSGSNTEELFF. Written as DNA, the CDR3 is TGTGCCAGCACCCGGAGCGGGAGTAACACCGAGGAGCTGTTTTTT.

This clonotype has at least ten counts. This rearrangement joins TRBV27 to TRBJ1-2, with D uncertain. Germline V gene data show CDR1 as MNHEY and CDR2 as SMNVEV (reference sequence). There are 14 residues in the CDR3. Trimming pared 6 bases from V and 8 bases from J, leaving 19 bases between. CDR3 nucleotide sequence: TGTGCCAGCAGCCCTTGGCAGGCAGCTATGGGCTACACCTTC. Translating gives CASSPWQAAMGYTF.

The sample holds many counts of this clonotype. This chain joins TRBV3-1 and TRBJ1-2; a possible D gene is TRBD1 (5 bases). Deletions cut 4 bases from V and 8 bases from J, with 17 bases between. There are 14 residues in the CDR3. Looked up from germline, CDR1 is LGHDT and CDR2 is YNNKEL (reference sequence). For the CDR3, the DNA is TGTGCCAGCAGCCCCCGGGGGTGGGCTGGCGGCTACACCTTC. It encodes CASSPRGWAGGYTF.

This clonotype was found many times. The chain recombines TRBV2 with TRBJ2-5; 10 nucleotides agree with TRBD1. CDR3 size: 15 residues. Germline CDR1 and CDR2: SNHLY and FYNNEI. V lost 5 bases to trimming and J lost 3 bases; unmatched junction nucleotides: 6. The CDR3 DNA reads TGTGCCAGCAGTTCGACAGGGGGCTACAAAGAGACCCAGTACTTC. Its protein is CASSSTGGYKETQYF.

This clonotype appeared many times. The V call is TRBV6-5, the J call TRBJ1-5; D gene unclear. Per the germline V gene, CDR1 is MNHEY and CDR2 is SVGAGI. This CDR3 is 14 amino acids long. V was cut by 0 bases and J by 6 bases, with 9 bases left in between. The CDR3 DNA reads TGTGCCAGCAGTTACTCTCAGGCGGGTCAGCCCCAGCATTTT. Translation gives CASSYSQAGQPQHF.

The V gene is TRBV20-1, the J gene TRBJ1-1; 11 bases map to TRBD1. This CDR3 is 15 amino acids long. V lost 0 bases, J lost 4 bases, and 4 bases stayed unmatched. CDR1 DFQATT and CDR2 SNEGSKA come from the germline V gene (reference sequence). The CDR3 protein is CSARDPGTGGTEAFF. The CDR3 DNA is TGCAGTGCTAGAGATCCGGGGACAGGGGGCACTGAAGCTTTCTTT.

This clonotype was found many times. CDR3 residues: CASSVRVNNQPQHF. The DNA of the CDR3 is TGTGCCAGCAGTGTCCGGGTGAACAATCAGCCCCAGCATTTT. The chain combines TRBV2 with TRBJ1-5, with no clear D. This CDR3 is 14 amino acids long. The germline CDR1 and CDR2 sequences are SNHLY and FYNNEI. The V end lost 4 bases, the J end lost 3 bases, and 10 bases lay between the germline ends.

The J gene is TRBJ1-6, the V gene TRBV5-1; 8 bases line up with TRBD1. CDR1 is SGHRS and CDR2 is YFSETQ in the germline V gene. Trimming at V came to 4 bases and at J to 5 bases, leaving 2 bases not matched to a gene. The CDR3 totals 14 residues. The CDR3 DNA follows: TGCGCCAGCAGCATGGGACAGGATAATTCACCCCTCCACTTT. It specifies CASSMGQDNSPLHF.

As regards this clonotype: One end of the junction varies from germline; a read error may be responsible. The chain employs TRBV12-3 or TRBV12-4 and TRBJ2-1, with D perhaps TRBD1 (5 bases). This CDR3 contains 16 residues. CDR3 loop: CAGSPHWGGSYNEQFF. CDR3 nucleotides: TGTGCCGGCAGTCCACACTGGGGCGGCTCCTACAATGAGCAGTTCTTC.

There are a few counts of this clonotype. This chain joins TRBV6-1 and TRBJ2-1; the D call may be TRBD1 or TRBD2 (5 bases each). Germline V CDR1 and CDR2: MNHNS, SASEGT. Trimming removed 0 bases at V and 5 bases at J, with 11 bases between. The CDR3 contains 15 residues. CDR3 DNA: TGTGCCAGCAGTGAAGCTCCGGGACGGAACAATGAGCAGTTCTTC. It encodes CASSEAPGRNNEQFF.

This clonotype was detected many times. The V and J genes are TRBV24-1 and TRBJ1-5, with D uncertain. Trimming stripped 7 bases from V and 0 bases from J, with 9 bases between. This CDR3 spans 14 amino acids. From germline, CDR1 is KGHDR and CDR2 SFDVKD. DNA of the CDR3: TGTGCCACCAGCTACACCAATAGCAATCAGCCCCAGCATTTT. Amino acid sequence: CATSYTNSNQPQHF.

This clonotype was observed a handful of times. The chain is built from TRBV10-1 and TRBJ2-3; D remains ambiguous. Trimming left V 4 bases short and J 2 bases short, with 10 bases between. Germline CDR1 reads WNHNN; CDR2 reads SYGVQD (reference sequence). The CDR3 covers 14 residues. The CDR3 coding sequence is TGCGCCAGCAGTGCAAGTAGGATCACAGATACGCAGTATTTT. This sequence encodes CASSASRITDTQYF.

This clonotype was found a few times. The chain carries TRBV27 and TRBJ2-1; 8 bases fit TRBD1. The CDR3 runs to 16 residues. Germline CDR1 reads MNHEY; CDR2 reads SMNVEV (reference sequence). The V and J ends lost 8 bases and 8 bases, in that order; junction bases with no gene match: 17. This CDR3 is CASHPLFDRGKDEQFF. The DNA for the CDR3 is TGTGCCAGCCATCCTTTATTTGACAGGGGAAAAGATGAGCAGTTCTTC.

This clonotype came up many times. The chain recombines TRBV18 with TRBJ1-1; D gene ambiguous. V was trimmed by 8 bases and J by 2 bases, leaving 9 bases between them. The length of the CDR3 is 12 residues. The V gene's germline CDR1 is KGHSH and CDR2 LQKENI. This chain's CDR3 is CASSPGNTEAFF. CDR3 sequence (DNA): TGTGCCAGCAGCCCGGGTAACACTGAAGCTTTCTTT.

This clonotype was detected many times. The chain carries TRBV27 and TRBJ2-7; possibly TRBD1 for D (6 bases). CDR1 and CDR2 from the germline V gene are MNHEY and SMNVEV (reference sequence). This CDR3 spans 14 amino acids. V was clipped by 6 bases and J by 4 bases, with 16 bases between them. The chain's CDR3 is CASSRGGGRYEQYF. In nucleotides, the CDR3 is TGTGCCAGCAGCCGGGGTGGGGGCCGGTACGAGCAGTACTTC.

This clonotype was observed many times. This chain joins TRBV27 and TRBJ1-1; D is possibly TRBD1 (6 bases). The CDR3 consists of 14 residues. Germline CDR1 reads MNHEY; CDR2 reads SMNVEV (reference sequence). Trimming removed 3 bases at V and 5 bases at J, with 13 bases between. CDR3 region: CASSFGGPRTEAFF. DNA of the CDR3: TGTGCCAGCAGTTTCGGGGGGCCAAGGACTGAAGCTTTCTTT.

This clonotype was observed at least ten times. The V and J genes are TRBV18 and TRBJ2-5; unclear D gene. The V end was cut by 1 base, the J end by 2 bases, with 8 bases between. Germline assignment: CDR1 KGHSH and CDR2 LQKENI. CDR3 size: 14 residues. CDR3 loop: CASSPRWGQETQYF. DNA for the CDR3: TGTGCCAGCTCACCACGGTGGGGACAAGAGACCCAGTACTTC.

This clonotype was observed a few times. The chain recombines TRBV10-3 with TRBJ1-3; tentatively, D is TRBD1 (6 bases). Germline values: CDR1 ENHRY, CDR2 SYGVKD. The CDR3 length is 15 residues. V was pared by 6 bases and J by 4 bases, with 16 bases between. The CDR3 is CAIRGRGTYGNTIYF. The DNA of the CDR3 is TGTGCCATCAGGGGCCGCGGGACATACGGAAACACCATATATTTT.

This clonotype was picked up a small number of times. The V and J genes are TRBV9 and TRBJ2-5; 11 bases fit TRBD1. CDR1 and CDR2 (germline): SGDLS, YYNGEE. The CDR3 runs to 14 residues. Trimming cost V 7 bases and J 3 bases; bases outside gene matches: 5. This chain's CDR3 is CASPRTGGEETQYF. In nucleotides, the CDR3 is TGTGCCAGCCCAAGGACAGGGGGCGAAGAGACCCAGTACTTC.

The chain carries TRBV5-4 and TRBJ2-3, with 8 bases aligning to TRBD2. CDR3 size: 15 residues. Germline CDR1 SGHNT, CDR2 YYREEE (reference sequence). With V trimmed by 5 bases and J by 1 base, 6 bases remained unmatched. CDR3 residues: CASSLGGAGTDTQYF. CDR3 coding DNA: TGTGCCAGCAGTCTCGGGGGGGCCGGCACAGATACGCAGTATTTT.

This clonotype was recorded many times. V and J are TRBV20-1 and TRBJ1-1; D is unresolved. CDR1 DFQATT and CDR2 SNEGSKA come from the germline V gene (reference sequence). The V gene lost 3 bases and the J gene lost 0 bases, with 14 bases spanning the gap. The length of the CDR3 is 15 residues. The CDR3 here is CSASSRTLVNTEAFF. CDR3 DNA sequence: TGCAGTGCTAGTAGCCGTACTTTAGTGAACACTGAAGCTTTCTTT.

This chain links TRBV5-6 with TRBJ1-1, with D unresolved. Per the germline V gene, CDR1 is SGHDT and CDR2 is YYEEEE. V lost 5 bases to trimming and J lost 6 bases, with 17 bases between them. The CDR3 loop spans 14 amino acids. CDR3 region: CASRVGSRTAEAFF. The CDR3 DNA reads as TGTGCCAGCAGGGTCGGTTCTAGGACCGCTGAAGCTTTCTTT.

This clonotype was seen at least ten times. The chain carries TRBV27 and TRBJ1-5; D is unresolved. Germline V lookup: CDR1 MNHEY, CDR2 SMNVEV (reference sequence). This CDR3 has 15 residues. Deletions cut 5 bases from V and 2 bases from J, with 13 bases between. The CDR3 nucleotides read TGTGCCAGCAGTGATATTTCGGGAGGCAATCAGCCCCAGCATTTT. It is translated as CASSDISGGNQPQHF.

This clonotype occurred once. The V and J genes are TRBV14 and TRBJ2-7, with 9 bases lining up with TRBD1. CDR1 and CDR2 from the germline V gene are SGHDN and FVKESK. The CDR3 is 16 amino acids. Germline trimming cut 1 base from V and 3 bases from J; bases unmatched to any gene: 7. CDR3 residues: CASSQGSMGQGYEQYF. In DNA form, the CDR3 reads TGTGCCAGCAGCCAAGGAAGTATGGGACAGGGCTACGAGCAGTACTTC.

This clonotype has only a few counts. V is TRBV9 and J is TRBJ2-2; unclear D gene. CDR3 size: 15 residues. V lost 1 base and J 6 bases, leaving 13 bases between the germline ends. Germline-derived CDR1 and CDR2 are SGDLS and YYNGEE. DNA of the CDR3: TGTGCCAGCAGCGTAACATGGGGTACGCCCGGGGAGCTGTTTTTT. It codes for CASSVTWGTPGELFF.

Ten or more counts support this clonotype. The rearrangement links TRBV27 to TRBJ2-7; 12 bases match TRBD2. With V trimmed by 9 bases and J by 1 base, 1 base remained unmatched. The germline V gene encodes CDR1 MNHEY and CDR2 SMNVEV (reference sequence). This CDR3 spans 13 amino acids. The CDR3 loop reads CASGLAGSYEQYF. The CDR3 bases are TGTGCCAGTGGACTAGCGGGGTCCTACGAGCAGTACTTC.